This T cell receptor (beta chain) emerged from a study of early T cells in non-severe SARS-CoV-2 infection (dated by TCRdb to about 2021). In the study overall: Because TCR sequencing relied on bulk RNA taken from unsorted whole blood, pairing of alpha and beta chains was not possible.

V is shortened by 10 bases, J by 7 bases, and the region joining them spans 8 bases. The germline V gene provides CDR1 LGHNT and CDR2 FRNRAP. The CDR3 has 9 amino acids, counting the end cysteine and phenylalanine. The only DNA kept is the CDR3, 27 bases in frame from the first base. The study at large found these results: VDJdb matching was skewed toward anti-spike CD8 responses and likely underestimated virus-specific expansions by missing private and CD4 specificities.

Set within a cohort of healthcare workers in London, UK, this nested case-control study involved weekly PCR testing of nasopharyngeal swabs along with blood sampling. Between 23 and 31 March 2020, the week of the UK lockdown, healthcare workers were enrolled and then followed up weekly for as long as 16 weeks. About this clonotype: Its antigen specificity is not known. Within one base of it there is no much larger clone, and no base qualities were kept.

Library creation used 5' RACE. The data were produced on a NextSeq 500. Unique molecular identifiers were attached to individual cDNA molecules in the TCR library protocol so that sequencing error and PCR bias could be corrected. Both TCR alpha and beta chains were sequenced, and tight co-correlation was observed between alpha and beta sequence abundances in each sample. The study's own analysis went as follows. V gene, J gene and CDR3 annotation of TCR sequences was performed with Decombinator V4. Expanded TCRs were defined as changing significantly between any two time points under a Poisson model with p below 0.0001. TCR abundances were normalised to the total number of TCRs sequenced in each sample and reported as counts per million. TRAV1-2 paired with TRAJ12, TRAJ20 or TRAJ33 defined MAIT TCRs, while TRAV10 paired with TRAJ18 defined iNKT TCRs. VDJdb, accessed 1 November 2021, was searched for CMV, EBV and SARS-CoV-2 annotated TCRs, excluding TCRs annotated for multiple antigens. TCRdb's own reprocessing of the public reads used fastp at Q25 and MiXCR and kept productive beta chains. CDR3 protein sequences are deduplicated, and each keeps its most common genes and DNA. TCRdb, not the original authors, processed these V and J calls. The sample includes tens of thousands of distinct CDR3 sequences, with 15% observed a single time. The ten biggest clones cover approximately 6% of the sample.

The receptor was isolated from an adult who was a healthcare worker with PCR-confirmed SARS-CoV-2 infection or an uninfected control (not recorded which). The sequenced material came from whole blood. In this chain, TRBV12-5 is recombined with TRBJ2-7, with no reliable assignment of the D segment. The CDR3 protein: CATAWEQYF. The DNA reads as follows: TGTGCTACCGCCTGGGAGCAGTACTTC.